This T cell receptor beta chain was captured in a study of shared clonotypes between healthy human individuals. Study in general: A donor's plate count was three for CD4 naive and three for CD4 memory; CD8 naive had two and CD8 memory one. Overall study results and limits: Memory subsets generally showed smaller estimated richness than naive subsets did. All-four-donor shared clonotypes had higher generation probabilities than non-shared clonotypes did. Of the naive CD4 clonotypes, 4% to 5% were shared across a handful of donors.

This clone was detected once. The antigen remains undetermined. The method was immunoSEQ multiplex PCR; TCRdb's version includes in-frame clones alone and lacks a portion of them. The sample shows about 2 million clones, about 95% of them seen only once. CD8 cells regarded as naive lacked CD45RO, were positively chosen for CCR7, and omitted terminally differentiated effector memory CD45RA+ cells. Source material: naive CD8+ T cells sorted from blood. This receptor was identified in a man younger than 30 in good health.

CDR3 region: CASSGRDEQYF. CDR3 nucleotides: TGTGCCAGCAGCGGACGAGACGAGCAGTACTTC. This rearrangement joins TRBV7-9 to TRBJ2-7; D not resolved. CDR1 is SEHNR, CDR2 FQNEAQ, per germline (reference sequence). V lost 5 bases and J lost 5, with 7 bases in between. This CDR3 comprises 11 residues.